The TCR beta chain under discussion was sequenced for a study of T cell responses to AZD1222 COVID-19 vaccine. Study results and limitations: In a largely white British group with more females than males, clonal diversity was possibly underestimated. It was only after the peak T cell response that any repertoires were sampled. Only a handful of people who got AZD1222 tested seropositive at baseline.

TCRdb keeps only in-frame clones here, not all; method: immunoSEQ multiplex PCR. The sample lists 95,000 to 150,000 clones, about nine tenths occurring once. Pooling was applied to second doses at about 4 or about 12 weeks. Concerning this clone itself: What it binds is unknown.

The sequenced sample was peripheral blood, obtained 28 days after the second AZD1222 dose. The sequence came from an adult who received the AZD1222 COVID-19 vaccine.

The CDR3 loop reads CASSPRGLAGGNEQFF. As DNA, the CDR3 is TGTGCCAGCTCACCACGGGGACTAGCGGGGGGTAATGAGCAGTTCTTC. The chain uses TRBV18 and TRBJ2-1, with 15 bases that match TRBD2. With V trimmed by 1 base and J by 7 bases, 2 bases remained unmatched. The CDR3 is made up of 16 amino acids. Per the germline V gene, CDR1 is KGHSH and CDR2 is LQKENI.